This T cell receptor (beta chain) stems from a study of early T cells in non-severe SARS-CoV-2 infection. The wider study: Bulk RNA isolated from unsorted whole blood underwent sequencing; chains were not paired. Findings and caveats of the study: Anti-spike CD8 responses were favored by VDJdb matching, which missed private and CD4 specificities.

To note about this clonotype: The antigen remains undetermined.

Attachment of unique molecular identifiers was made to individual cDNA molecules. TCRdb fed the 5' RACE reads into MiXCR, producing one record per CDR3 protein. The sample records about 60,000 distinct CDR3 sequences, 4.5% to 7% being singletons. The CDR3 has 17 amino acids. The V segment lost 0 bases and the J segment 2 bases; nucleotides outside the gene matches: 4. Germline-derived CDR1 and CDR2 are SGDLS and YYNGEE. This sequence was found in an adult who was a healthcare worker with PCR-confirmed SARS-CoV-2 infection or an uninfected control (not recorded which). Sequenced sample: whole blood. This chain connects TRBV9 to TRBJ2-3; TRBD2 aligns across 12 bases. CDR3 amino acids: CASSVDPSGRATDTQYF. The CDR3 DNA sequence: TGTGCCAGCAGCGTAGACCCTAGCGGGAGGGCCACAGATACGCAGTATTTT.